These 11 T cell receptor beta chains originate from one sample sequenced in a study of metastatic and nonmetastatic thyroid tumors. All patients were untreated before thyroid surgery. With MiXCR, TCRdb reprocessed the PCR reads. The sample has 19,000 or so clones, over 25% seen once; the top ten hold approximately 20%. Source material: blood. These receptors were obtained from a female donor with papillary thyroid cancer or a benign thyroid nodule (not recorded which). Some clones in this sample may be carry-over from other donors' samples.

This clone was counted many times. The chain combines TRBV6-2 or TRBV6-3 with TRBJ2-1; D gene uncertain. Trimming cost V 6 bases and J 4 bases, with 10 bases left between them. The CDR3 totals 13 residues. Germline-derived CDR1 and CDR2 are MNHEY and SVGEGT. CDR3 in amino acids: CASSLDAYNEQFF. CDR3 sequence (DNA): TGTGCCAGCAGCCTGGACGCTTACAATGAGCAGTTCTTC.

The V gene is TRBV6-2 or TRBV6-3, the J gene TRBJ2-7, with 9 bases aligning to TRBD2. The J segment lost 2 bases and the V segment lost 5 bases, leaving 10 bases of the junction unmatched. The germline gives CDR1 MNHEY, CDR2 SVGEGT. This CDR3 spans 16 amino acids. The CDR3 protein is CASSDPKRGAAYEQYF. The CDR3 nucleotides are TGTGCCAGCAGTGACCCCAAGCGGGGGGCCGCCTACGAGCAGTACTTC.

This clone is medium-sized within its sample. The chain links TRBV20-1 to TRBJ2-7; 10 bases map to TRBD2. Trimming at V came to 5 bases and at J to 1 base, leaving 5 bases not matched to a gene. The CDR3 consists of 14 residues. CDR1 is DFQATT and CDR2 is SNEGSKA in the germline V gene (reference sequence). CDR3 protein: CSAPSGRASYEQYF. Written as DNA, the CDR3 is TGCAGTGCTCCTAGCGGGAGAGCGTCCTACGAGCAGTACTTC.

By share of the sample, this clone is medium-sized. CDR3 sequence (DNA): TGTGCCAGCAGCTTGACATCCTCCTACGAGCAGTACTTC. Translation: CASSLTSSYEQYF. The chain links TRBV11-2 to TRBJ2-7; no definite D call. V dropped 3 bases and J dropped 0 bases, with 6 bases sitting between them. Germline lookup yields CDR1 SGHAT and CDR2 FQNNGV. The CDR3 extends over 13 amino acids.

In this sample, this clone turned up a few times. The V gene is TRBV10-3, the J gene TRBJ2-7, with 9 bases matching TRBD2. Unmatched junction bases numbered 7, after V lost 10 bases and J lost 0 bases. There are 14 residues in the CDR3. CDR1 is ENHRY, CDR2 SYGVKD, per germline. The CDR3 coding sequence is TGTGCCACCTCACCTAGCGGGACCTCCTACGAGCAGTACTTC. This gives the protein CATSPSGTSYEQYF.

V is TRBV4-1 and J is TRBJ1-2; 7 bases are a match to TRBD1. The CDR3 contains 15 residues. The V gene end was trimmed by 0 bases and the J gene end by 7 bases; junction bases not matched to a gene: 8. Germline V gives CDR1 MGHRA, CDR2 YSYEKL. CDR3 amino acids: CASSQEPPRGTGYTF. In DNA form, the CDR3 reads TGCGCCAGCAGCCAAGAACCCCCCAGGGGGACTGGCTACACCTTC.

This clone came up many times. The chain combines TRBV5-1 with TRBJ1-3; 10 bases map to TRBD1. Per germline, CDR1 SGHRS and CDR2 YFSETQ. The CDR3 runs 15 residues. Trimming removed 4 bases from V and 5 bases from J; junction bases left unmatched: 6. This CDR3 reads CASSVGTGVRNTIYF. As DNA, the CDR3 is TGCGCCAGCAGCGTCGGGACAGGGGTACGAAACACCATATATTTT.

Concerning this clone itself: This likely comes from a read error, as the CDR3 has no conserved phenylalanine or tryptophan at its end. The limits of the CDR3 on the DNA are not certain, so only TCRdb's listed CDR3 is given. The genes are TRBV6-6 and TRBJ2-6; the DNA was not compared with TRBD1, the D call given in the table. The CDR3 spans 9 amino acids, including both terminal residues. Germline V CDR1 and CDR2: MNHNY, SVGAGI (reference sequence). The CDR3 reads CASSYPRGG.

This clone occurred many times. The chain is built from TRBV9 and TRBJ2-2; 10 bases match TRBD1. CDR3 length equals 16 residues. V lost 3 bases to trimming and J lost 7 bases; unmatched junction nucleotides: 9. Germline CDR1 reads SGDLS; CDR2 reads YYNGEE. CDR3 DNA: TGTGCCAGCAGCGACTACCGGGACAGGGGAGTCGGGGAGCTGTTTTTT. Its translation: CASSDYRDRGVGELFF. Based on the CDR3 plus reference TRBV9 and TRBJ2-2, the full variable domain is DSGVTQTPKHLITATGQRVTLRCSPRSGDLSVYWYQQSLDQGLQFLIQYYNGEERAKGNILERFSAQQFPDLHSELNLSSLELGDSALYFCASSDYRDRGVGELFFGEGSRLTVL.

Many counts were recorded for this clone. This rearrangement joins TRBV5-1 to TRBJ2-7; no reliable D call. V lost 0 bases and J 2 bases, leaving 6 bases between the germline ends. This CDR3 has 13 amino acids. Germline CDR1 and CDR2: SGHRS and YFSETQ. The chain's CDR3 is CASSLDPAYEQYF. Written as DNA, the CDR3 is TGCGCCAGCAGCTTGGACCCAGCCTACGAGCAGTACTTC.

This clone was recorded many times. The genes are TRBV11-3 and TRBJ2-1; 7 positions agree with TRBD2. Germline trimming cut 1 base from V and 3 bases from J; bases unmatched to any gene: 6. The V gene's germline CDR1 is SGHNT and CDR2 YENEEA. The CDR3 totals 16 residues. The CDR3 DNA reads TGTGCCAGCAGCTTAGGTGCGGGGGATCTCTACAATGAGCAGTTCTTC. Protein: CASSLGAGDLYNEQFF.